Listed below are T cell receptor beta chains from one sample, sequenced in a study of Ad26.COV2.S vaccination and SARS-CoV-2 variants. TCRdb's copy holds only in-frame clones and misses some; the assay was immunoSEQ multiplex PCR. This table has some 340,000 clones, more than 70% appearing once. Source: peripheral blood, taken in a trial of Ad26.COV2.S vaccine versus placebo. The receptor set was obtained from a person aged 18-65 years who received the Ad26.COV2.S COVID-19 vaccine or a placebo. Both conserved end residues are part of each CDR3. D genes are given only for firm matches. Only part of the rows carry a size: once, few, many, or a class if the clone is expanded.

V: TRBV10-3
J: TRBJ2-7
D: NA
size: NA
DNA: TGTGCCATCAGTGAGGGGGTAGGACAGACCTACGAGCAGTACTTC
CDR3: CAISEGVGQTYEQYF

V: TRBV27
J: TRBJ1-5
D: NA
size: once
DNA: TGTGCCAGCAGCCCCGACTATGGCAATCAGCCCCAGCATTTT
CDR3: CASSPDYGNQPQHF

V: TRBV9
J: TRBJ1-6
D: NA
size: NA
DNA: TGTGCCAGCAGCGTAGTTGGGGGAGGTGGACCCCTCCACTTT
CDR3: CASSVVGGGGPLHF

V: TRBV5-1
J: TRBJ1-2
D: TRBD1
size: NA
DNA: TGCGCCAGCAGCCATAACCGACAGGGGGATGGCTACACCTTC
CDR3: CASSHNRQGDGYTF

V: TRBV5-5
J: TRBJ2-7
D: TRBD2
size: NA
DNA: TGTGCCAGAGCCGGGACTAGGATTTACGAGCAGTACTTC
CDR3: CARAGTRIYEQYF

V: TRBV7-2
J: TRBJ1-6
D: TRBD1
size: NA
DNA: TGTGCCAGCAGCTTCAAGGACAGGCCCCTCCACTTT
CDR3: CASSFKDRPLHF

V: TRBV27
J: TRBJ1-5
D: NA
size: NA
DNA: TGTGCCAGCAGTTTAAACAGGGCGGGGAGTCCCCAGCATTTT
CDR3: CASSLNRAGSPQHF

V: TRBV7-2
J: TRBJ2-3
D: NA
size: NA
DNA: TGTGCCAGCAGCTTGGGACCCCATGGGACAGATACGCAGTATTTT
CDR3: CASSLGPHGTDTQYF

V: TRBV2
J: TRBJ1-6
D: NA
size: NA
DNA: TGTGCCACCTCGAATGGGAATTCACCCCTCCACTTT
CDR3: CATSNGNSPLHF

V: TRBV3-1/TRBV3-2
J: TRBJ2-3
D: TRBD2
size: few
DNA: TGTGCCAGCAGCCTTAGCGGGGGAGGAGATACGCAGTATTTT
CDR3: CASSLSGGGDTQYF

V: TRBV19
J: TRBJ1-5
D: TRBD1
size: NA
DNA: TGTGCCAGTAGTCAATCCACAGGGGGCAATCAGCCCCAGCATTTT
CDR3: CASSQSTGGNQPQHF

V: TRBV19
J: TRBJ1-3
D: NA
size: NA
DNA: TGTGCCAGTAGCCCCGTTCAGGGGAGCTCTGGAAACACCATATATTTT
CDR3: CASSPVQGSSGNTIYF

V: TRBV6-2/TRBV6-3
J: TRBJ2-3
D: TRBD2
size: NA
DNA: TGTGCCAGCAGTTACGAAGCGGGGGGAGGGGATACGCAGTATTTT
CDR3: CASSYEAGGGDTQYF

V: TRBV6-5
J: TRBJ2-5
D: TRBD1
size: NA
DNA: TGTGCCAGCAGTCACTATCGGACAGGGGGCCGGGAGACCCAGTACTTC
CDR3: CASSHYRTGGRETQYF

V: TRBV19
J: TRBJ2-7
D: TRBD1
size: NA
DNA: TGTGCCAGTAGAGCCCCCGGACAGGGGCGCGAGCAGTACTTC
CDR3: CASRAPGQGREQYF

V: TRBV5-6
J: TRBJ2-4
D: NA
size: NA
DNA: TGTGCCAGCAGAGAGGACCAACACACCCTCAGCCTGGCATGGAACATTCAGTACTTC
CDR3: CASREDQHTLSLAWNIQYF

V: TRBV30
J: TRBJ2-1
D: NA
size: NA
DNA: TGTGCCTGGACTCCAGGGGTTGGGGAGCAGTTCTTC
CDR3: CAWTPGVGEQFF

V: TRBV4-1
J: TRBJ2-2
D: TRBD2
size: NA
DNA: TGCGCCAGCAGCCAAGTCCAGCGGGGGGTGGGAACCGGGGAGCTGTTTTTT
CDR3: CASSQVQRGVGTGELFF

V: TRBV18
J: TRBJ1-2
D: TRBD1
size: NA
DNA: TGTGCCAGCTCACCACGGACAGGGGAGGGCTACACCTTC
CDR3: CASSPRTGEGYTF

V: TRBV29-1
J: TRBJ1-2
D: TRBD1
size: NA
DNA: TGCAGCGTTCAGGGGGCAGGGGGCTACACCTTC
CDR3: CSVQGAGGYTF

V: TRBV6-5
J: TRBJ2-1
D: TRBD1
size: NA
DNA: TGTGCCAGCAGTTATGGACAGGGGTCCCTAGGGGAGCAGTTCTTC
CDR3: CASSYGQGSLGEQFF

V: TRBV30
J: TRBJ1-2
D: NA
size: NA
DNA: TGTGCCTGGAGTTCGGGGGCTTATGGCTACACCTTC
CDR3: CAWSSGAYGYTF

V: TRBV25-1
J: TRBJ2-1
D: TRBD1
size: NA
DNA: TGTGCCAGTGAGGGGGTCGGACAGGGCTACTACAATGAGCAGTTCTTC
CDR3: CASEGVGQGYYNEQFF

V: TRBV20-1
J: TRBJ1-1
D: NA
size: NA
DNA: TGCAGTGCGAGTTTCGGGGGGCGCTCTGAAGCTTTCTTT
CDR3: CSASFGGRSEAFF

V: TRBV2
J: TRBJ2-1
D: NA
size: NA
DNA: TGTGCCAGCAGTGATTGGGCCGGTTCCTACAATGAGCAGTTCTTC
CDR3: CASSDWAGSYNEQFF